The next 28 T cell receptor beta chains were all read from a single sample in a study of T cells in women clearing cervical HPV infection. Produced via immunoSEQ multiplex PCR; TCRdb's table is partial and in-frame only. Its clone listing holds 15,000 to 20,000 clones. The sample was blood buffy coat. The receptors shown here come from a woman aged 18-70 years with a cervical HPV16 infection that either progressed to CIN3+ or cleared (not recorded which).

Details on this clone: Read sequence stops 3 residues before the CDR3 end, and the germline J gene provides the missing end. This sequence joins TRBV19 and TRBJ1-3, with a weak D call TRBD1 (6 bases). V was cut by 3 bases and J by 0 bases, with 12 bases left in between. CDR1 is LNHDA and CDR2 is SQIVND in the germline V gene (reference sequence). The CDR3 consists of 16 residues. CDR3: CASSIAQGSSGNTIYF. CDR3 DNA, as far as it was read: TGTGCCAGTAGTATCGCGCAGGGGAGCTCTGGAAACACC.

This chain's CDR3 is CASSPAAPNSGNTIYF. The covered CDR3 bases are TGTGCCAGCTCACCAGCCGCGCCAAACTCTGGAAACACC. J is TRBJ1-3 and V is TRBV18; D gene unclear. The read stops 3 residues short of the end of the CDR3; the missing end is completed from the germline J gene. Trimming took off 2 bases at V and 0 bases at J, with 11 bases between the two ends. The CDR3 extends over 16 amino acids. Germline V gene data show CDR1 as KGHSH and CDR2 as LQKENI.

To note about this clone: The read terminates 3 residues ahead of where the CDR3 ends, so the germline J gene completes it. The chain carries TRBV19 and TRBJ2-6, with D maybe TRBD1 (6 bases). The CDR3 has 13 residues. Germline V lookup: CDR1 LNHDA, CDR2 SQIVND (reference sequence). Trimming removed 10 bases from V and 0 bases from J, with 7 bases in between. The CDR3: CAMDSSGANVLTF. Partial CDR3 DNA: TGTGCCATGGACAGCTCTGGGGCCAACGTC.

In regard to this clone: The read terminates 3 residues ahead of where the CDR3 ends, so the germline J gene completes it. V gene TRBV7-9 combines with J gene TRBJ1-2; 9 bases are shared with TRBD1. Germline CDR1 and CDR2: SEHNR and FQNEAQ (reference sequence). With V trimmed by 5 bases and J by 4 bases, 8 bases remained unmatched. The CDR3 extends over 15 amino acids. The part of the CDR3 DNA that was read is TGTGCCAGCAGCCCCGGACAGGGGCCCACCTATGGC. Residues: CASSPGQGPTYG. From start to end, the CDR3 is CASSPGQGPTYGYTF.

Details on this clone: The read terminates 3 residues ahead of where the CDR3 ends, so the germline J gene completes it. This chain uses TRBV5-1 with TRBJ1-1, with 7 bases aligning to TRBD1. CDR1 is SGHRS and CDR2 is YFSETQ in the germline V gene. This CDR3 comprises 14 residues. Losses at the gene ends were 7 bases for V and 1 base for J; bases not matched to a gene: 7. Incomplete CDR3 DNA: TGCGCCAGCGGAGAGACAGGGAGGAACACTGAA. This sequence encodes CASGETGRNTE. The entire CDR3 protein reads CASGETGRNTEAFF. The full variable domain, rest sourced from reference TRBV5-1 and TRBJ1-1, is KAGVTQTPRYLIKTRGQQVTLSCSPISGHRSVSWYQQTPGQGLQFLFEYFSETQRNKGNFPGRFSGRQFSNSRSEMNVSTLELGDSALYLCASGETGRNTEAFFGQGTRLTVV.

As to this clone: The DNA ends 3 residues before the CDR3 does, and the rest of the CDR3 is filled in from the germline J gene. V gene TRBV6-1 combines with J gene TRBJ1-2, with unresolved D. Germline loops: CDR1 MNHNS, CDR2 SASEGT. The CDR3 runs 14 residues. CDR3 residues: CASSESVGLGGYTF. CDR3 DNA, as far as it was read: TGTGCCAGCAGTGAATCTGTAGGGTTAGGAGGC.

Points on this clone: The CDR3 end lies 3 residues beyond the end of the read and is filled in from the germline J gene. This chain uses TRBV30 with TRBJ2-4; no clear D. The CDR3 length is 15 residues. Per the germline V gene, CDR1 is GTSNPN and CDR2 is SVGIG (reference sequence). CDR3 DNA (partial): TGTGCCTGGAGTGTACATGCAGCCAATAACTATGGT. This encodes CAWSVHAANNYG. The whole CDR3 sequence reads CAWSVHAANNYGQYF.

Concerning this clone itself: The read finishes 3 residues shy of the CDR3 end, and the germline J gene is used to complete it. The chain recombines TRBV9 with TRBJ2-1; 7 bases fit TRBD1. V was clipped by 3 bases and J by 4 bases; unmatched bases: 7. This CDR3 region has 15 residues. Per germline, CDR1 SGDLS and CDR2 YYNGEE. CDR3 amino acids: CASSGEGTAYNEQFF. The covered CDR3 bases are TGTGCCAGCAGCGGAGAGGGGACAGCATACAATGAG.

In the case of this clone: The read stops 3 residues short of the end of the CDR3; the missing end is completed from the germline J gene. V and J are TRBV20-1 and TRBJ1-1; the D gene is possibly TRBD1 (5 bases). Germline V gene lookup returns CDR1 DFQATT and CDR2 SNEGSKA (reference sequence). The CDR3 is 15 residues long. V lost 5 bases to trimming and J lost 4 bases, with 20 bases between them. This CDR3 reads CSAYPTAKGVTEAFF. CDR3 DNA, as far as it was read: TGCAGTGCTTATCCGACAGCCAAGGGAGTCACTGAA.

Regarding this clone: The CDR3 goes on 3 residues after the read ends, and that part is filled in from the germline J gene. The chain links TRBV4-1 to TRBJ1-2; 7 bases agree with TRBD1. V trimming: 10 bases; J trimming: 0 bases; junction bases outside the gene matches: 14. Germline V gene lookup returns CDR1 MGHRA and CDR2 YSYEKL. This CDR3 is built from 16 residues. This CDR3 reads CANHRGERATNYGYTF. The CDR3 DNA, read in part, is TGCGCCAATCACAGGGGTGAAAGGGCTACTAACTATGGC.

About this clone: From the germline J gene comes the end of the CDR3, since the read stops 3 residues before it. The rearrangement joins TRBV4-1 to TRBJ1-1; 8 nucleotides line up with TRBD1. The CDR3 has 13 amino acids. Germline lookup yields CDR1 MGHRA and CDR2 YSYEKL. V shed 4 bases, J shed 4 bases, and the junction held 2 bases outside the gene matches. The covered CDR3 bases are TGCGCCAGCAGCCGCCAGGGGGCCACTGAA. This codes for CASSRQGATE. The full CDR3 reads CASSRQGATEAFF.

With respect to this clone: Read coverage stops 3 residues before the CDR3 terminus; the germline J gene supplies the remainder. The genes are TRBV10-2 and TRBJ2-7; 7 bases map to TRBD1. The CDR3 covers 12 residues. V was clipped by 8 bases and J by 3 bases; unmatched bases: 4. Germline V CDR1 and CDR2: WSHSY, SAAADI. The CDR3 here is CASGDSYYEQYF. Incomplete CDR3 DNA: TGCGCCAGCGGGGACAGCTACTACGAG.

Comments on this clone: The DNA ends 3 residues before the CDR3 does, and the rest of the CDR3 is filled in from the germline J gene. The gene calls are TRBV30 and TRBJ2-3; 11 positions agree with TRBD1. The CDR3 length is 16 residues. Losses at the gene ends were 3 bases for V and 6 bases for J; bases not matched to a gene: 11. Germline V gene sequence: CDR1 GTSNPN, CDR2 SVGIG (reference sequence). The CDR3 DNA, read in part, is TGTGCCTGGAGCTTTCCGGGACAGGGGGTTGGGGATACG. Its translation is CAWSFPGQGVGDT. From start to end, the CDR3 is CAWSFPGQGVGDTQYF.

Comment on this clone: The CDR3 end is not reached by the read, which stops 3 residues before it; the germline J gene fills it in. The V call is TRBV5-1, the J call TRBJ2-4; TRBD1 aligns across 8 bases. Germline-derived CDR1 and CDR2 are SGHRS and YFSETQ. The CDR3 loop spans 12 amino acids. The DNA read from the CDR3 is TGCGCCAGCAGCTCCGGGACAGGACCT. Protein product: CASSSGTGP. The entire CDR3 is CASSSGTGPQYF.

Considering frequency, this clone is medium-sized. The CDR3 end lies 3 residues beyond the end of the read and is filled in from the germline J gene. This chain links TRBV7-9 with TRBJ2-2; unclear D gene. The CDR3 sequence is 12 residues long. Trimming removed 11 bases at V and 4 bases at J, with 11 bases between. The V gene's germline CDR1 is SEHNR and CDR2 FQNEAQ (reference sequence). The CDR3 sequence: CAPAGSTGELFF. Incomplete CDR3 DNA: TGTGCCCCGGCAGGAAGCACCGGGGAG.

In regard to this clone: Read coverage stops 3 residues before the CDR3 terminus; the germline J gene supplies the remainder. The V gene is TRBV28, the J gene TRBJ2-7, with D tentatively TRBD1 (5 bases). Germline loops: CDR1 MDHEN, CDR2 SYDVKM. V gave up 7 bases and J gave up 5 bases, with 15 bases separating them. This CDR3 has 13 amino acids. The sequenced part of the CDR3 DNA is TGTGCCAGCAACGCCAGGGTCAACCACGAG. Its translation is CASNARVNHE. The entire CDR3 is CASNARVNHEQYF. Complete variable domain (other parts from reference TRBV28 and TRBJ2-7): DVKVTQSSRYLVKRTGEKVFLECVQDMDHENMFWYRQDPGLGLRLIYFSYDVKMKEKGDIPEGYSVSREKKERFSLILESASTNQTSMYLCASNARVNHEQYFGPGTRLTVT.

Regarding this clone: The CDR3 end lies 3 residues beyond the end of the read and is filled in from the germline J gene. This rearrangement joins TRBV20-1 to TRBJ2-2, with 10 bases lining up with TRBD1. The CDR3 spans 16 residues. The junction had 13 bases not matched to a gene; V was cut back by 6 bases and J by 6 bases. In germline, CDR1 is DFQATT, CDR2 SNEGSKA (reference sequence). The CDR3: CSARPPGTGVAGELFF. The sequenced CDR3 bases are TGCAGTGCGAGGCCCCCTGGGACAGGGGTCGCCGGGGAG.

The DNA read from the CDR3 is TGTGCCATCAGAGACCTTATAGGACAGGGCTTATCTGGGGCCAACGTC. Its protein is CAIRDLIGQGLSGANV. The full-length CDR3 reads as CAIRDLIGQGLSGANVLTF. The J gene is TRBJ2-6, the V gene TRBV10-3; TRBD1 aligns across 8 bases. The CDR3 end is not reached by the read, which stops 3 residues before it; the germline J gene fills it in. The CDR3 is made up of 19 amino acids. Looked up from germline, CDR1 is ENHRY and CDR2 is SYGVKD. V was clipped by 6 bases and J by 1 base; unmatched bases: 14.

With regard to this clone: The CDR3 is cut off 3 residues early in the read; its end comes from the germline J gene. The rearrangement uses TRBV14 and TRBJ1-1; 8 nucleotides line up with TRBD1. Looked up from germline, CDR1 is SGHDN and CDR2 is FVKESK. The length of the CDR3 is 14 residues. The CDR3 spells CASSQDWTGPEAFF. The CDR3 DNA, read in part, is TGTGCCAGCAGCCAAGATTGGACAGGGCCGGAA.

A word on this clone: The CDR3 end falls 3 residues outside the read, so it is completed with the germline J gene. The rearrangement uses TRBV2 and TRBJ1-2; D is undetermined. The germline V gene encodes CDR1 SNHLY and CDR2 FYNNEI. The CDR3 has 13 residues. The ends were cut back, 7 bases at V and 4 bases at J, with 13 bases in the middle. CDR3 sequence: CASIEAGGYGYTF. The DNA read from the CDR3 is TGTGCCAGCATCGAGGCAGGAGGCTATGGC.

Comment on this clone: The CDR3 end falls 3 residues outside the read, so it is completed with the germline J gene. V and J are TRBV20-1 and TRBJ1-6; 9 positions match TRBD1. The CDR3 is made up of 16 amino acids. Germline CDR1 reads DFQATT; CDR2 reads SNEGSKA (reference sequence). V was pared by 2 bases and J by 5 bases, with 7 bases of the junction left unmatched. CDR3 DNA (partial): TGCAGTGCTAGAACACAGGGGGCTGGGAATAATTCACCC. It codes for CSARTQGAGNNSP. The CDR3 in full is CSARTQGAGNNSPLHF.

Points on this clone: Read sequence stops 3 residues before the CDR3 end, and the germline J gene provides the missing end. The chain has TRBV20-1 and TRBJ2-3; TRBD2 matches 13 bases. The CDR3 sequence is 14 residues long. V dropped 5 bases and J dropped 7; count of bases not matched to a gene: 6. Germline CDR1 and CDR2: DFQATT and SNEGSKA (reference sequence). The sequenced part of the CDR3 DNA is TGCAGTGCTCGGACTAGCGGGAGTTTTAATACG. This encodes CSARTSGSFNT. The entire CDR3 protein is CSARTSGSFNTQYF.

Points on this clone: The DNA ends 3 residues before the CDR3 does, and the rest of the CDR3 is filled in from the germline J gene. J is TRBJ1-2 and V is TRBV29-1; 9 positions match TRBD1. CDR3 length: 12 residues. Trimming took 6 bases from V and 4 from J; bases not matched to a gene: 3. The germline V gene has CDR1 SQVTM and CDR2 ANQGSEA. The CDR3 loop is CSVQGASYGYTF. Partial CDR3 DNA: TGCAGCGTACAGGGGGCTTCCTATGGC.

Worth noting for this clone: The DNA ends 3 residues before the CDR3 does, and the rest of the CDR3 is filled in from the germline J gene. The rearrangement uses TRBV12-3 or TRBV12-4 and TRBJ2-2; possibly TRBD1 for D (6 bases). The CDR3 runs to 16 residues. Trimming pared 8 bases from V and 2 bases from J, leaving 18 bases between. The CDR3 reads CASSGSARGNTGELFF. The covered CDR3 bases are TGTGCCAGCTCTGGTTCCGCCAGGGGAAACACCGGGGAG.

As concerns this clone: The read gets to within 3 residues of the CDR3 end, and the germline J gene fills in the rest. This chain links TRBV30 with TRBJ2-4; tentative D call: TRBD2 (5 bases). V was trimmed by 4 bases and J by 0 bases, leaving 10 bases between them. Germline CDR1 reads GTSNPN; CDR2 reads SVGIG (reference sequence). The CDR3 has 14 residues. This CDR3 is CAWTDYLAKNIQYF. The sequenced part of the CDR3 DNA is TGTGCCTGGACTGACTATCTAGCCAAAAACATT.

Worth noting for this clone: The CDR3 goes on 3 residues after the read ends, and that part is filled in from the germline J gene. This chain uses TRBV10-3 with TRBJ2-1, with TRBD1 matching over 12 bases. This CDR3 region has 16 residues. In germline, CDR1 is ENHRY, CDR2 SYGVKD. Losses at the gene ends were 3 bases for V and 4 bases for J; bases not matched to a gene: 4. The chain's CDR3 is CAISDPGQGAYNEQFF. The sequenced CDR3 bases are TGTGCCATCAGTGACCCGGGACAGGGGGCGTACAATGAG.

With respect to this clone: The DNA ends 3 residues before the CDR3 does, and the rest of the CDR3 is filled in from the germline J gene. The chain employs TRBV20-1 and TRBJ1-2; TRBD1 aligns across 9 bases. Germline V gene data show CDR1 as DFQATT and CDR2 as SNEGSKA (reference sequence). The CDR3 is made up of 15 amino acids. V dropped 1 base and J dropped 1; count of bases not matched to a gene: 4. The covered CDR3 bases are TGCAGTGCTAGAGGAGCGGGACAGGGTAACTATGGC. This translates into CSARGAGQGNYG. The whole CDR3 region reads CSARGAGQGNYGYTF.

In the case of this clone: The read ends 3 residues before the CDR3 terminus; that terminus is restored from the germline J gene. V gene TRBV29-1 combines with J gene TRBJ1-1; unclear D gene. This CDR3 spans 10 amino acids. Trimming removed 4 bases at V and 6 bases at J, with 6 bases between. Germline V lookup: CDR1 SQVTM, CDR2 ANQGSEA. The CDR3 is CSVVAAEAFF. The CDR3 DNA, read in part, is TGCAGCGTTGTGGCGGCTGAA.